The 13 T cell receptor beta chains listed next were all sequenced from one sample in a study of blood T cell repertoires in COVID-19. Clones were read by immunoSEQ multiplex PCR, and TCRdb kept only the in-frame ones, dropping some. This sample has under 150,000 clones; roughly 80% occur once, and the top ten carry approximately 1.5%. Sequences were obtained from peripheral blood. These receptors were taken from a man aged 45-65 years with acute or convalescent COVID-19.

V and J are TRBV19 and TRBJ2-2; 8 nucleotides line up with TRBD1. V lost 5 bases, J lost 1 base, and 9 bases stayed unmatched. The CDR3 length is 17 residues. CDR1 is LNHDA and CDR2 is SQIVND in the germline V gene (reference sequence). The DNA of the CDR3 is TGTGCCAGTAGTCTCTCCCCGACAGGGGTGAACACCGGGGAGCTGTTTTTT. Its translation: CASSLSPTGVNTGELFF.

This chain connects TRBV6-5 to TRBJ1-2; D not certain. V lost 2 bases to trimming and J lost 4 bases, with 5 bases between them. The CDR3 has 12 amino acids. The V gene's germline CDR1 is MNHEY and CDR2 SVGAGI. Here the CDR3 reads CASSYAGYGYTF. Written as DNA, the CDR3 is TGTGCCAGCAGTTACGCGGGCTATGGCTACACCTTC.

The chain has TRBV18 and TRBJ1-1; a weak D match, TRBD1 (6 bases). Germline V gene lookup returns CDR1 KGHSH and CDR2 LQKENI. The V end was cut by 0 bases, the J end by 1 base, with 9 bases between. The CDR3 length is 15 residues. CDR3 protein: CASSPPWTANTEAFF. Written as DNA, the CDR3 is TGTGCCAGCTCACCACCATGGACAGCGAACACTGAAGCTTTCTTT.

The chain uses TRBV6-4 and TRBJ2-1; 10 bases are a match to TRBD2. Germline V gives CDR1 MRHNA, CDR2 SNTAGT. This CDR3 spans 18 amino acids. V lost 8 bases and J lost 0; bases outside the gene matches: 13. In nucleotides, the CDR3 is TGTGCCAGCCAAACCACACTAGCGGGGACCGGCTCCTACAATGAGCAGTTCTTC. Amino acid sequence: CASQTTLAGTGSYNEQFF.

The CDR3 reads CASSQEFWRGRYNEQFF. The CDR3 nucleotides read TGTGCCAGCAGCCAAGAATTTTGGCGGGGGAGGTACAATGAGCAGTTCTTC. The chain links TRBV4-2 to TRBJ2-1; 7 positions match TRBD2. The CDR3 runs 17 residues. Germline lookup yields CDR1 LGHNA and CDR2 YNFKEQ. The ends lost 0 bases at V and 4 bases at J; junction bases unmatched: 9.

The chain is built from TRBV19 and TRBJ1-6; D gene uncertain. CDR1 and CDR2 from the germline V gene are LNHDA and SQIVND (reference sequence). The CDR3 has 16 residues. V was cut by 3 bases and J by 3 bases, with 12 bases left in between. This CDR3 reads CASSIGGRLYNSPLHF. In DNA, the CDR3 is TGTGCCAGTAGTATTGGAGGGCGCCTCTATAATTCACCCCTCCACTTT.

The sample holds a few counts of this clone. The rearrangement links TRBV28 to TRBJ2-7; 9 nucleotides line up with TRBD1. This CDR3 contains 14 residues. The germline CDR1 and CDR2 sequences are MDHEN and SYDVKM. The V segment lost 6 bases and the J segment 6 bases; nucleotides outside the gene matches: 9. DNA for the CDR3: TGTGCCAGCAGAGCGGGACAGGGAAAGGGCGAGCAGTACTTC. This encodes CASRAGQGKGEQYF.

This clone has ten or more counts. CDR3 coding DNA: TGTGCCAGCAGCTTTTCTCCGGGTAGCAATCAGCCCCAGCATTTT. Translating it yields CASSFSPGSNQPQHF. The V gene is TRBV7-2, the J gene TRBJ1-5; D gene unclear. V dropped 3 bases and J dropped 0 bases, with 9 bases sitting between them. The CDR3 runs to 15 residues. Per the germline V gene, CDR1 is SGHTA and CDR2 is FQGNSA.

The rearrangement joins TRBV27 to TRBJ1-2; 7 bases line up with TRBD1. The CDR3 is 15 amino acids. The germline gives CDR1 MNHEY, CDR2 SMNVEV (reference sequence). Trimming removed 2 bases from V and 4 bases from J; junction bases left unmatched: 7. CDR3 residues: CASSLSTGASYGYTF. The CDR3 DNA reads as TGTGCCAGCAGTTTAAGTACAGGGGCGTCCTATGGCTACACCTTC.

The chain joins TRBV14 to TRBJ2-7, with D unresolved. V was clipped by 6 bases and J by 5 bases, with 14 bases between them. The CDR3 contains 13 residues. The germline V gene encodes CDR1 SGHDN and CDR2 FVKESK. The CDR3 DNA follows: TGTGCCAGCAGTCCCCTGACTTGGGACGAGCAGTACTTC. The encoded protein is CASSPLTWDEQYF.

The chain couples TRBV6-5 to TRBJ2-7, with TRBD2 as a possible D gene (6 bases). This CDR3 is 11 amino acids long. The germline V gene encodes CDR1 MNHEY and CDR2 SVGAGI. Trimming shortened V by 6 bases and J by 6 bases, and 9 bases separated the two germline ends. Here the CDR3 DNA reads TGTGCCAGCAGACGGGACTTCGAGCAGTACTTC. As protein: CASRRDFEQYF.

Of note for this clone: At one end the junction does not follow the germline gene, possibly because of a read error. This chain connects TRBV5-1 to TRBJ1-5; TRBD1 agrees at 7 bases. The CDR3 extends over 15 amino acids. Per germline, CDR1 SGHRS and CDR2 YFSETQ. CDR3: CSSSLGGTAEQPQHF. As DNA, the CDR3 is TGCTCCAGCAGCTTGGGGGGGACAGCCGAACAGCCCCAGCATTTT.

The chain uses TRBV6-7 and TRBJ1-5; 7 positions match TRBD1. TRBV6-7 is designated an ORF whose function remains uncertain. This CDR3 spans 16 amino acids. Trimming took 7 bases from V and 2 from J; bases not matched to a gene: 11. As DNA, the CDR3 is TGTGCCAGCAACCACCCACAGGGGCCAGGCAATCAGCCCCAGCATTTT. This translates into CASNHPQGPGNQPQHF.